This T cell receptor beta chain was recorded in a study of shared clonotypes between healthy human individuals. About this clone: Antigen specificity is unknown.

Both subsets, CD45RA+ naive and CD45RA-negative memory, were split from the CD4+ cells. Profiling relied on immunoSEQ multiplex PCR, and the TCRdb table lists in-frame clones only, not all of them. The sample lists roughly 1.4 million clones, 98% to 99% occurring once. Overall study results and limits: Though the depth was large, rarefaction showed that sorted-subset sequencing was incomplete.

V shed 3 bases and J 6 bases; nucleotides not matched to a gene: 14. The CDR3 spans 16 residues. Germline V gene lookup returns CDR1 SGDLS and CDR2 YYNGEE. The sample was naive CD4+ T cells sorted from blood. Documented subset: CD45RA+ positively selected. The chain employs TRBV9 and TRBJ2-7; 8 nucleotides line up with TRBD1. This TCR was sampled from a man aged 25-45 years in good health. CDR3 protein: CASSARLDRGPLEQYF. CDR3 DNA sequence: TGTGCCAGCAGCGCCCGGCTAGACAGGGGTCCCCTCGAGCAGTACTTC. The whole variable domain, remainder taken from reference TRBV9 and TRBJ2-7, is DSGVTQTPKHLITATGQRVTLRCSPRSGDLSVYWYQQSLDQGLQFLIQYYNGEERAKGNILERFSAQQFPDLHSELNLSSLELGDSALYFCASSARLDRGPLEQYFGPGTRLTVT.